Listed below are T cell receptor beta chains from one sample, sequenced in a study of blood T cell repertoires in COVID-19. Only in-frame clones appear in the TCRdb table, and some are missing; sequencing was by immunoSEQ multiplex PCR. The repertoire holds roughly 500,000 clones, with approximately 83% as singletons. Sequencing input: peripheral blood. Source of these receptors: a human donor in a cohort sampled during active COVID-19. Both conserved end residues are trimmed from each CDR3.

V gene: TRBV7-2
J gene: TRBJ2-1
CDR3 protein: ASSHRDRDLNEQF

V gene: TRBV21-1
J gene: TRBJ2-3
CDR3 protein: ASSRGLGTDTQY

V gene: TRBV12-3/TRBV12-4
J gene: TRBJ2-5
CDR3 protein: ASSLRSRETQY

V gene: TRBV3-1/TRBV3-2
J gene: TRBJ1-6
CDR3 protein: ASSQDPTGGANNSPLH

V gene: TRBV6-4
J gene: TRBJ2-3
CDR3 protein: ASSTSGPDTDTQY

V gene: TRBV27
J gene: TRBJ2-7
CDR3 protein: ASTPWRGFEQY

V gene: TRBV5-1
J gene: TRBJ2-5
CDR3 protein: ASSFIPGELAETQY

V gene: TRBV5-1
J gene: TRBJ1-5
CDR3 protein: ASSGGGFNQPQH

V gene: TRBV18
J gene: TRBJ2-2
CDR3 protein: ASSRNRENTGELF

V gene: TRBV19
J gene: TRBJ1-4
CDR3 protein: ASSGGGVDEKLF

V gene: TRBV6-6
J gene: TRBJ2-1
CDR3 protein: ASKGLAGWEQF

V gene: TRBV3-1/TRBV3-2
J gene: TRBJ2-7
CDR3 protein: ASSHNWGGSSYEQY

V gene: TRBV7-3
J gene: TRBJ2-7
CDR3 protein: ASSFKHLYEQY

V gene: TRBV4-3
J gene: TRBJ2-7
CDR3 protein: ASSQDHATPQYEQY

V gene: TRBV5-6
J gene: TRBJ1-4
CDR3 protein: ASSLDLQNEKLF

V gene: TRBV3-1/TRBV3-2
J gene: TRBJ2-7
CDR3 protein: ASSLLGGEQY

V gene: TRBV7-8
J gene: TRBJ2-2
CDR3 protein: ASSSRLAGSTGELF

V gene: TRBV5-1
J gene: TRBJ2-2
CDR3 protein: ASSLQSGDTGELF

V gene: TRBV4-2
J gene: TRBJ2-7
CDR3 protein: ASSQEASSGRSYEQY

V gene: TRBV27
J gene: TRBJ1-2
CDR3 protein: ASSLQGQGWDGYT

V gene: TRBV6-2/TRBV6-3
J gene: TRBJ2-5
CDR3 protein: ASSWAGTARGKETQY

V gene: TRBV18
J gene: TRBJ2-1
CDR3 protein: ASSPEGLAPNEQF

V gene: TRBV7-6
J gene: TRBJ2-7
CDR3 protein: ASSLGSELDTYEQY

V gene: TRBV2
J gene: TRBJ2-1
CDR3 protein: ASVPGTVYNEQF

V gene: TRBV15
J gene: TRBJ1-4
CDR3 protein: ATRPGHSGEKLF

V gene: TRBV14
J gene: TRBJ1-1
CDR3 protein: ASSQELVIGRAF

V gene: TRBV19
J gene: TRBJ2-7
CDR3 protein: ASSAQGAPNSYEQY

V gene: TRBV11-3
J gene: TRBJ2-3
CDR3 protein: ASSSGTSGITDTQY

V gene: TRBV9
J gene: TRBJ2-7
CDR3 protein: ASSLRSSYEQY

V gene: TRBV7-9
J gene: TRBJ2-7
CDR3 protein: ASSFRASGTFYEQY

V gene: TRBV4-3
J gene: TRBJ1-4
CDR3 protein: ASSQWDRGGEKLF

V gene: TRBV28
J gene: TRBJ1-3
CDR3 protein: ASSPQGSGNTIY

V gene: TRBV7-9
J gene: TRBJ2-5
CDR3 protein: ASSPRGSGSGETQY

V gene: TRBV7-3
J gene: TRBJ2-7
CDR3 protein: ASSLPGTPTYEQY

V gene: TRBV5-4
J gene: TRBJ2-5
CDR3 protein: ASSLAETSGREETQY

V gene: TRBV18
J gene: TRBJ2-3
CDR3 protein: ASSNRAPSTDTQY

V gene: TRBV5-1
J gene: TRBJ2-7
CDR3 protein: ASSLDSQIDEQY

V gene: TRBV6-4
J gene: TRBJ2-3
CDR3 protein: ASSVEAGDGTDTQY

V gene: TRBV5-1
J gene: TRBJ1-4
CDR3 protein: ASSFSRGPNEKLF

V gene: TRBV27
J gene: TRBJ1-2
CDR3 protein: ATPPRPGQRRGGYT

V gene: TRBV9
J gene: TRBJ2-1
CDR3 protein: ASSGGDSHYNEQF

V gene: TRBV12-5
J gene: TRBJ2-3
CDR3 protein: ASGLVLAGGADTQY

V gene: TRBV24-1
J gene: TRBJ1-4
CDR3 protein: ATSDSREEQPEKLF

V gene: TRBV5-1
J gene: TRBJ2-7
CDR3 protein: ASSFGLAAAYEQY

V gene: TRBV7-9
J gene: TRBJ2-1
CDR3 protein: ASSLMYSSPEQF

V gene: TRBV7-2
J gene: TRBJ1-5
CDR3 protein: ASSLVGARDQPQH

V gene: TRBV18
J gene: TRBJ1-4
CDR3 protein: ASSLSGTGGEKLF

V gene: TRBV27
J gene: TRBJ1-5
CDR3 protein: ASSRDRGPKGNQPQH

V gene: TRBV9
J gene: TRBJ2-3
CDR3 protein: ASSVKGLAGEADTQY

V gene: TRBV9
J gene: TRBJ2-3
CDR3 protein: ASSVGVSGRDTQY

V gene: TRBV29-1
J gene: TRBJ1-5
CDR3 protein: SVEVVGGQPQH

V gene: TRBV5-8
J gene: TRBJ1-2
CDR3 protein: ASSGTASNYGYT

V gene: TRBV30
J gene: TRBJ2-5
CDR3 protein: AWRLGAAPETQY

V gene: TRBV9
J gene: TRBJ1-1
CDR3 protein: ASSQGGNTEAF

V gene: TRBV18
J gene: TRBJ2-1
CDR3 protein: ASSPDLAGGYNEQF

V gene: TRBV11-2
J gene: TRBJ1-1
CDR3 protein: ASSEHGWRAF

V gene: TRBV9
J gene: TRBJ2-1
CDR3 protein: ASSVASGNNNEQF

V gene: TRBV18
J gene: TRBJ1-2
CDR3 protein: ASSPPQGVNYGYT